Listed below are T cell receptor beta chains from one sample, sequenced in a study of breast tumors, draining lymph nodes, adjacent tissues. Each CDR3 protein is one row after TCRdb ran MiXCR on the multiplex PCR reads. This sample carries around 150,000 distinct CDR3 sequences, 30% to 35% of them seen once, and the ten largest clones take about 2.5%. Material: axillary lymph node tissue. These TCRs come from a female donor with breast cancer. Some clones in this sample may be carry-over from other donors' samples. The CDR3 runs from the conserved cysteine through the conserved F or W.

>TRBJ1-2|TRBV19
CASRWQGHGYGYTF
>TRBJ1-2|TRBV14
CASSQGTGAAYGSTF
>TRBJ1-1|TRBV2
CASRRTGTATEAFF
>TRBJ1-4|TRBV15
CARATGGITNEKLFF
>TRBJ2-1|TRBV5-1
CASSLIVGSNEQFF
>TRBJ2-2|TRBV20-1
CSAREGDTGELFF
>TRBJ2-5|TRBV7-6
CASSPKYF
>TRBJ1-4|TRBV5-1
CASSSRGVGEKLFF
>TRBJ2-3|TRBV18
CASSPLGSDTQYF
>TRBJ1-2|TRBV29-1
CSVPGTETGGYTF
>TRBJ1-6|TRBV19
CASRHAPGPGASPLHF
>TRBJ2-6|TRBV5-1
CASTLQGSGANVLTF
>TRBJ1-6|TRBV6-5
CASSYDPRGNSPLHF
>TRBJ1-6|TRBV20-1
CSVPSGGASSSYNSPLHF